Listed below are T cell receptor beta chains from one sample, sequenced in a study of cytomegalovirus exposure and HLA in healthy donors. Generated by immunoSEQ multiplex PCR, the TCRdb table keeps only in-frame clones and is missing some. The data contain tens of thousands of clones, about 79% of them singletons. The material sequenced was PBMCs. The receptors here all came from a woman younger than 30 in good health and CMV-seronegative. CDR3s include the opening cysteine and the closing phenylalanine or tryptophan. D genes are given only for firm matches. A clone size is listed for some rows: how often the clone was seen (once, few, many), or a class if it is expanded.

J gene: TRBJ2-7; clone size: NA; CDR3 length: 15; V gene: TRBV28; D gene: TRBD2; CDR3 protein: CASSPPTSGINEQYF; CDR3 DNA: TGTGCCAGCAGTCCCCCTACCAGCGGGATAAACGAGCAGTACTTC
J gene: TRBJ2-3; clone size: NA; CDR3 length: 19; V gene: TRBV2; D gene: TRBD2; CDR3 protein: CASSGTELTSGRAPDTQYF; CDR3 DNA: TGTGCCAGCAGCGGGACAGAACTAACTAGCGGGAGGGCCCCGGATACGCAGTATTTT
J gene: TRBJ1-5; clone size: NA; CDR3 length: 17; V gene: TRBV4-1; D gene: NA; CDR3 protein: CASSHIQGGKGNQPQHF; CDR3 DNA: TGCGCCAGCAGCCACATCCAGGGAGGAAAGGGCAATCAGCCCCAGCATTTT
J gene: TRBJ2-7; clone size: once; CDR3 length: 15; V gene: TRBV28; D gene: NA; CDR3 protein: CASSPARGPSYEQYF; CDR3 DNA: TGTGCCAGCAGCCCCGCCCGGGGTCCCTCCTACGAGCAGTACTTC
J gene: TRBJ1-4; clone size: NA; CDR3 length: 15; V gene: TRBV6-5; D gene: NA; CDR3 protein: CASSYSSGFNEKLFF; CDR3 DNA: TGTGCCAGCAGTTACTCTTCCGGGTTTAATGAAAAACTGTTTTTT
J gene: TRBJ1-2; clone size: few; CDR3 length: 13; V gene: TRBV7-2; D gene: TRBD1; CDR3 protein: CASLRDREDGYTF; CDR3 DNA: TGTGCCAGCCTCCGGGACAGGGAGGATGGCTACACCTTC
J gene: TRBJ2-2; clone size: NA; CDR3 length: 16; V gene: TRBV28; D gene: TRBD2; CDR3 protein: CASSPFAGGHTGELFF; CDR3 DNA: TGTGCCAGCAGTCCCTTCGCGGGAGGTCACACCGGGGAGCTGTTTTTT
J gene: TRBJ2-7; clone size: NA; CDR3 length: 14; V gene: TRBV19; D gene: NA; CDR3 protein: CASSMDFLTYEQYF; CDR3 DNA: TGTGCCAGTAGTATGGACTTCCTGACCTACGAGCAGTACTTC
J gene: TRBJ1-2; clone size: NA; CDR3 length: 13; V gene: TRBV7-6; D gene: NA; CDR3 protein: CASSSKSGHGYTF; CDR3 DNA: TGTGCCAGCAGCTCAAAGTCAGGGCATGGCTACACCTTC
J gene: TRBJ2-3; clone size: NA; CDR3 length: 14; V gene: TRBV6-5; D gene: NA; CDR3 protein: CATKRSTETDTQYF; CDR3 DNA: TGTGCCACCAAAAGGAGTACCGAGACAGATACGCAGTATTTT
J gene: TRBJ2-7; clone size: NA; CDR3 length: 14; V gene: TRBV5-1; D gene: TRBD1; CDR3 protein: CASSVSGQGHEQYF; CDR3 DNA: TGCGCCAGCAGCGTGTCCGGACAGGGCCACGAGCAGTACTTC
J gene: TRBJ2-3; clone size: NA; CDR3 length: 15; V gene: TRBV6-6; D gene: NA; CDR3 protein: CASSRSSLSVDTQYF; CDR3 DNA: TGTGCCAGCAGTCGCTCGTCTTTAAGCGTCGATACGCAGTATTTT
J gene: TRBJ1-6; clone size: NA; CDR3 length: 15; V gene: TRBV6-4; D gene: NA; CDR3 protein: CASSRWATRYSPLHF; CDR3 DNA: TGTGCCAGCAGTCGGTGGGCCACCCGATATTCACCCCTCCACTTT
J gene: TRBJ2-3; clone size: NA; CDR3 length: 12; V gene: TRBV7-9; D gene: NA; CDR3 protein: CASSRESDTQYF; CDR3 DNA: TGTGCCAGCAGCCGAGAGTCAGATACGCAGTATTTT
J gene: TRBJ2-7; clone size: NA; CDR3 length: 14; V gene: TRBV5-1; D gene: TRBD1; CDR3 protein: CASSLSTGAREQYF; CDR3 DNA: TGCGCCAGCAGCCTTTCGACAGGGGCCCGCGAGCAGTACTTC
J gene: TRBJ1-2; clone size: NA; CDR3 length: 12; V gene: TRBV5-4; D gene: NA; CDR3 protein: CASSLHNYGYPF; CDR3 DNA: TGTGCCAGCAGCTTACATAACTATGGCTACCCCTTC
J gene: TRBJ1-2; clone size: once; CDR3 length: 14; V gene: TRBV13; D gene: TRBD1; CDR3 protein: CASSLGRGLDGYPF; CDR3 DNA: TGTGCCAGCAGCTTAGGAAGGGGGCTGGATGGCTACCCCTTC
J gene: TRBJ2-7; clone size: NA; CDR3 length: 13; V gene: TRBV6-1; D gene: TRBD1; CDR3 protein: CASSDNRGREQYF; CDR3 DNA: TGTGCCAGCAGTGACAACAGGGGGCGAGAGCAGTACTTC